One sample yielded the 18 T cell receptor beta chains listed below, sequenced in a study of pediatric ulcerative colitis (dated 2019 in TCRdb). The library was built by means of the immunoSEQ multiplex PCR assay. What TCRdb holds here is the immuneACCESS table cut down to in-frame rearrangements. Part of the clones is not present; checked against another copy, under half of the missing clones reflect an unresolved V gene, and the others are unexplained. Here the sample has approximately 15,000 clones; about 76% occur a single time. The ten most abundant clones make up around 3.6% of the sample. During colonoscopy, one to two pinch biopsies were obtained from the rectum for research. The sequencing sample was made of gut tissue. The origin of the receptors is a girl under 18 with moderate ulcerative colitis.

This clone was seen more than once but under ten times. The rearrangement joins TRBV7-3 to TRBJ1-6; D not certain. Germline CDR1 and CDR2: SGHTA and FQGTGA. The CDR3 is 13 amino acids. The V end lost 4 bases, the J end lost 10 bases, and 11 bases lay between the germline ends. CDR3: CASSSDERSPLHF. The CDR3 coding sequence is TGTGCCAGCAGCTCGGACGAGAGATCACCCCTCCACTTT.

The rearrangement links TRBV2 to TRBJ2-2; D perhaps matches TRBD2 (5 bases). This CDR3 region has 15 residues. Per germline, CDR1 SNHLY and CDR2 FYNNEI. The germline V and J ends were trimmed by 7 bases and 0 bases, with 12 bases remaining between them. The CDR3: CASTRSGSNTGELFF. The CDR3 DNA reads as TGTGCCAGCACCCGAAGCGGTTCGAACACCGGGGAGCTGTTTTTT.

This clone was recorded once. The V call is TRBV7-3, the J call TRBJ2-5; D uncertain. The germline V gene encodes CDR1 SGHTA and CDR2 FQGTGA. CDR3 length: 15 amino acids. Trimming took off 5 bases at V and 3 bases at J, with 16 bases between the two ends. The CDR3 loop is CASSAGPTAKETQYF. Here the CDR3 DNA reads TGTGCCAGCAGCGCCGGACCGACTGCTAAAGAGACCCAGTACTTC.

V usage is TRBV2 and J usage is TRBJ1-4; TRBD1 might be the D (6 bases). Trimming removed 6 bases from V and 5 bases from J, with 16 bases in between. Looked up from germline, CDR1 is SNHLY and CDR2 is FYNNEI. The CDR3 sequence is 15 residues long. The CDR3: CASSGTGRGNEKLFF. As DNA, the CDR3 is TGTGCCAGCAGCGGTACAGGGCGGGGAAATGAAAAACTGTTTTTT.

This chain joins TRBV21-1 and TRBJ2-7. TRBV21-1 represents a pseudogene. The CDR3 contains 11 residues. CDR3 in DNA: TGTGCCAGCAGCGCCCCCAACGAGCAGTACTTC. Translation gives CASSAPNEQYF.

The rearrangement joins TRBV6-4 to TRBJ2-5; D perhaps matches TRBD2 (7 bases). V was clipped by 4 bases and J by 5 bases, with 14 bases between them. The CDR3 loop spans 14 amino acids. CDR1 and CDR2 from the germline V gene are MRHNA and SNTAGT. In DNA form, the CDR3 reads TGTGCCAGCAGTGCCCTGCGGGGGCCCGAGACCCAGTACTTC. It codes for CASSALRGPETQYF.

The CDR3 nucleotides read TGTGCCAGCAGCGGCAGGGGCGGCGTGACTGAAGCTTTCTTT. As protein: CASSGRGGVTEAFF. The chain uses TRBV9 and TRBJ1-1, with D perhaps matching TRBD1 (6 bases). Looked up from germline, CDR1 is SGDLS and CDR2 is YYNGEE. This CDR3 region has 14 residues. V was clipped by 3 bases and J by 5 bases, with 14 bases between them.

The genes are TRBV7-2 and TRBJ2-1; possible D gene TRBD2, 7 bases. In germline, CDR1 is SGHTA, CDR2 FQGNSA. The CDR3 sequence is 15 residues long. The V gene lost 0 bases and the J gene lost 4 bases, with 10 bases spanning the gap. The CDR3 DNA sequence: TGTGCCAGCAGCTTAGCGGGGGGGCCGTACAATGAGCAGTTCTTC. This translates into CASSLAGGPYNEQFF.

A single count supports this clone. The chain uses TRBV7-2 and TRBJ1-5; D gene ambiguous. The CDR3 spans 14 residues. The V and J ends lost 3 bases and 1 base respectively, with 7 bases between them. Germline loops: CDR1 SGHTA, CDR2 FQGNSA. CDR3 coding DNA: TGTGCCAGCAGCTTCCCTGGGAGCAATCAGCCCCAGCATTTT. It yields the protein CASSFPGSNQPQHF. Full variable domain (missing parts from reference TRBV7-2 and TRBJ1-5): GAGVSQSPSNKVTEKGKDVELRCDPISGHTALYWYRQSLGQGLEFLIYFQGNSAPDKSGLPSDRFSAERTGGSVSTLTIQRTQQEDSAVYLCASSFPGSNQPQHFGDGTRLSIL.

The genes are TRBV27 and TRBJ2-1; D remains unclear. Trimming took off 2 bases at V and 1 base at J, with 3 bases between the two ends. There are 13 residues in the CDR3. Looked up from germline, CDR1 is MNHEY and CDR2 is SMNVEV (reference sequence). This CDR3 is CASSLNSYNEQFF. The DNA of the CDR3 is TGTGCCAGCAGTTTAAATTCCTACAATGAGCAGTTCTTC.

This clone was counted once. Its ends do not fully match the called genes, so a read error is possible. The rearrangement uses TRBV2 and TRBJ1-6; D is unresolved. The CDR3 spans 17 residues. Germline V gene lookup returns CDR1 SNHLY and CDR2 FYNNEI. This CDR3 reads CASCDTAFFPYNSPLHF. The CDR3 DNA reads as TGTGCCAGCTGTGACACAGCTTTCTTCCCCTATAATTCACCCCTCCACTTT.

V gene TRBV21-1 combines with J gene TRBJ2-7; the DNA was not compared with TRBD2, the D call given in the table. TRBV21-1 is flagged as a pseudogene. CDR3 length: 15 residues. The CDR3 sequence is CASSKARGRGYEQYF. Here the CDR3 DNA reads TGTGCCAGCAGCAAAGCGCGGGGGAGGGGCTACGAGCAGTACTTC.

There are a few counts of this clone. The V gene is TRBV27, the J gene TRBJ1-1; unclear D gene. Trimming took off 6 bases at V and 2 bases at J, with 22 bases between the two ends. The germline CDR1 and CDR2 sequences are MNHEY and SMNVEV (reference sequence). The CDR3 loop spans 17 amino acids. The CDR3 here is CASSPWGPPSRNTEAFF. The CDR3 nucleotides read TGTGCCAGCAGCCCCTGGGGTCCACCCTCAAGAAACACTGAAGCTTTCTTT.

For this clone: Other DNA sequences in the same sample also yield this CDR3. This rearrangement joins TRBV30 to TRBJ1-5, with D possibly matching TRBD1 (6 bases). The CDR3 spans 13 residues. Per germline, CDR1 GTSNPN and CDR2 SVGIG (reference sequence). V gave up 0 bases and J gave up 5 bases, with 8 bases separating them. CDR3 in amino acids: CAWSVQGDQPQHF. The CDR3 nucleotides are TGTGCCTGGAGTGTACAGGGAGATCAGCCCCAGCATTTT.

In its sample, this clone was seen a few times. This chain uses TRBV28 with TRBJ2-3; D remains ambiguous. The V gene's germline CDR1 is MDHEN and CDR2 SYDVKM. This CDR3 region has 13 residues. The ends were cut back, 3 bases at V and 3 bases at J, with 7 bases in the middle. The CDR3 coding sequence is TGTGCCAGCAGTTTGTTCAGGACAGATACGCAGTATTTT. It translates to CASSLFRTDTQYF.

This clone was counted a single time. The chain combines TRBV18 with TRBJ2-7; perhaps TRBD1 as D (6 bases). With 3 bases removed from V and 5 bases from J, the gap between germline ends came to 8 bases. The CDR3 runs to 12 residues. The V gene's germline CDR1 is KGHSH and CDR2 LQKENI. CDR3 in amino acids: CASSPRTDEQYF. Written as DNA, the CDR3 is TGTGCCAGCTCACCGAGGACAGACGAGCAGTACTTC.

This chain connects TRBV2 to TRBJ2-3, with TRBD2 matching over 8 bases. V shed 8 bases, J shed 7 bases, and the junction held 5 bases outside the gene matches. The CDR3 totals 12 residues. Germline V gene lookup returns CDR1 SNHLY and CDR2 FYNNEI. CDR3 sequence: CASAIAGNTQYF. CDR3 coding DNA: TGTGCCAGCGCTATAGCGGGAAATACGCAGTATTTT.

V is TRBV2 and J is TRBJ2-3; 9 positions match TRBD2. The V gene's germline CDR1 is SNHLY and CDR2 FYNNEI. Germline trimming cut 3 bases from V and 4 bases from J; bases unmatched to any gene: 5. The CDR3 sequence is 15 residues long. The DNA of the CDR3 is TGTGCCAGCAGTGAGGCGGGAGGGCCCCCAGATACGCAGTATTTT. It encodes CASSEAGGPPDTQYF.